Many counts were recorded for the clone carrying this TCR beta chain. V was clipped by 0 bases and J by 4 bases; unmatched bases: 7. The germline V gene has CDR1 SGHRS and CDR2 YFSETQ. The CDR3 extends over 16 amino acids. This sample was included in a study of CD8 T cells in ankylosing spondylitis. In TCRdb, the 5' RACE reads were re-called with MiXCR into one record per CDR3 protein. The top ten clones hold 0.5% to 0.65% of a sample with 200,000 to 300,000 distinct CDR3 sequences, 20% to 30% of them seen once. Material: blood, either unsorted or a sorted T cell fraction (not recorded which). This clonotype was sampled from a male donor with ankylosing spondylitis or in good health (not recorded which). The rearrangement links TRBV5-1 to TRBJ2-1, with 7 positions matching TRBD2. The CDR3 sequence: CASSLVGTTVYNEQFF. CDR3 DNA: TGCGCCAGCAGCTTGGTTGGGACTACCGTTTACAATGAGCAGTTCTTC.